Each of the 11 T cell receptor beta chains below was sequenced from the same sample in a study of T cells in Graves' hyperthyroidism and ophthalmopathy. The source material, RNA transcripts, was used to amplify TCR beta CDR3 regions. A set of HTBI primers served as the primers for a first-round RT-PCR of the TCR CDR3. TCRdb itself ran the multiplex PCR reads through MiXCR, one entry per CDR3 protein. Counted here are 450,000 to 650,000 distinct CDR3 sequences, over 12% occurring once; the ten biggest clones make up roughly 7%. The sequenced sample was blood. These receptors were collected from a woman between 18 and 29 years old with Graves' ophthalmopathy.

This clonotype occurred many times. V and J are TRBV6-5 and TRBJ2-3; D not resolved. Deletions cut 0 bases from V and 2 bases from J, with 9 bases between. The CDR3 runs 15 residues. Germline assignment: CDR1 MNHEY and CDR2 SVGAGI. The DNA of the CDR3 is TGTGCCAGCAGTTACTCGGGCCTTTACACAGATACGCAGTATTTT. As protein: CASSYSGLYTDTQYF.

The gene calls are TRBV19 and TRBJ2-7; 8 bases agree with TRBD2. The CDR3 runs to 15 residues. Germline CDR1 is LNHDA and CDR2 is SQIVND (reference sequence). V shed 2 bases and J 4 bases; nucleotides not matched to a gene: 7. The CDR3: CASSIKETSVYEQYF. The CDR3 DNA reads TGTGCCAGTAGTATAAAGGAGACTAGCGTGTACGAGCAGTACTTC. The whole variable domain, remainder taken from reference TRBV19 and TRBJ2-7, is DGGITQSPKYLFRKEGQNVTLSCEQNLNHDAMYWYRQDPGQGLRLIYYSQIVNDFQKGDIAEGYSVSREKKESFPLTVTSAQKNPTAFYLCASSIKETSVYEQYFGPGTRLTVT.

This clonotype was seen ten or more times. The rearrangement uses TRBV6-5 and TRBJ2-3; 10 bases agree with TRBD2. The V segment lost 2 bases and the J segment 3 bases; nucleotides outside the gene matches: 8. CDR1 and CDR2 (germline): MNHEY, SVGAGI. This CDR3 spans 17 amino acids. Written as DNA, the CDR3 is TGTGCCAGCAGTTACCCTGTAGCGGGAGGACCGACAGATACGCAGTATTTT. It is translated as CASSYPVAGGPTDTQYF.

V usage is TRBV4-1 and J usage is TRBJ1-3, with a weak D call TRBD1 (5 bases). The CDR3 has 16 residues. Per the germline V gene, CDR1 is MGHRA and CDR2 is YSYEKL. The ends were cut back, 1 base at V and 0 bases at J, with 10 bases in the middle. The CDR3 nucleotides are TGCGCCAGCAGCCAAGTGGCGGGGGACTCTGGAAACACCATATATTTT. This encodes CASSQVAGDSGNTIYF.

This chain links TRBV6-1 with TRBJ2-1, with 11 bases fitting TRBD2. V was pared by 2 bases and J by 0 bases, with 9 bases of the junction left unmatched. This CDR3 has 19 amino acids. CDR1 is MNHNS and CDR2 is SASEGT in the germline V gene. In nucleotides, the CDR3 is TGTGCCAGCAGTGAACTAGCGGGAGGTTCATCAAGCTCCTACAATGAGCAGTTCTTC. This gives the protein CASSELAGGSSSSYNEQFF.

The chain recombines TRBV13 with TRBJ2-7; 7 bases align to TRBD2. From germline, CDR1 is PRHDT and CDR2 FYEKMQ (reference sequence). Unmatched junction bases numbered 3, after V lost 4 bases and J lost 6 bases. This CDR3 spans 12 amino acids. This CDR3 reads CASSSTGGEQYF. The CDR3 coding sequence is TGTGCCAGCAGCTCAACGGGGGGCGAGCAGTACTTC.

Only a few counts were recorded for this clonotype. The CDR3 loop is CASSIEDYTQYF. The DNA of the CDR3 is TGTGCCAGTAGTATAGAAGATTATACGCAGTATTTT. This sequence joins TRBV19 and TRBJ2-3; D not resolved. The CDR3 loop spans 12 amino acids. V was shortened by 0 bases and J by 7 bases, with 5 bases between the two germline ends. Germline-derived CDR1 and CDR2 are LNHDA and SQIVND (reference sequence).

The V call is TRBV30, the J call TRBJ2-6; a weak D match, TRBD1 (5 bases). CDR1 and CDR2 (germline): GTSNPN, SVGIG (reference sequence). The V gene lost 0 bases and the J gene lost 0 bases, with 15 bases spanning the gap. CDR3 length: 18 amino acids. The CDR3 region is CAWSVRVRASSGANVLTF. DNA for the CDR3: TGTGCCTGGAGTGTACGGGTCAGGGCGAGCTCTGGGGCCAACGTCCTGACTTTC.

The CDR3 DNA follows: TGTGCCAGCAGTTACTCGAAAAGGAAGAGCTCCTACAATGAGCAGTTCTTC. It yields the protein CASSYSKRKSSYNEQFF. The J gene is TRBJ2-1, the V gene TRBV6-2 or TRBV6-3; the D is unclear. The CDR3 totals 17 residues. The V end was cut by 0 bases, the J end by 0 bases, with 12 bases between. Germline CDR1 MNHEY, CDR2 SVGEGT.

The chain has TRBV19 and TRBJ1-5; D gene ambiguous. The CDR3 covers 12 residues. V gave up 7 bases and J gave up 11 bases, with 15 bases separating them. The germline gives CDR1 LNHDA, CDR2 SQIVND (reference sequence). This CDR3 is CASTTSGKSQHF. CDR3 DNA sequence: TGTGCCAGTACCACTTCCGGTAAGTCCCAGCATTTT.

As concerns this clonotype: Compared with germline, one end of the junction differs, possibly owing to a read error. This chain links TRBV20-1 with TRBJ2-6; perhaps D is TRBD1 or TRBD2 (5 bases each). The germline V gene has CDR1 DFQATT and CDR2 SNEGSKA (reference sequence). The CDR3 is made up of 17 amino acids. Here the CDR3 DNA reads TGCAGTGCTACCCGGGGACGGTTATATTCTGAGGCCAACGTCCTGACTTTC. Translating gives CSATRGRLYSEANVLTF.